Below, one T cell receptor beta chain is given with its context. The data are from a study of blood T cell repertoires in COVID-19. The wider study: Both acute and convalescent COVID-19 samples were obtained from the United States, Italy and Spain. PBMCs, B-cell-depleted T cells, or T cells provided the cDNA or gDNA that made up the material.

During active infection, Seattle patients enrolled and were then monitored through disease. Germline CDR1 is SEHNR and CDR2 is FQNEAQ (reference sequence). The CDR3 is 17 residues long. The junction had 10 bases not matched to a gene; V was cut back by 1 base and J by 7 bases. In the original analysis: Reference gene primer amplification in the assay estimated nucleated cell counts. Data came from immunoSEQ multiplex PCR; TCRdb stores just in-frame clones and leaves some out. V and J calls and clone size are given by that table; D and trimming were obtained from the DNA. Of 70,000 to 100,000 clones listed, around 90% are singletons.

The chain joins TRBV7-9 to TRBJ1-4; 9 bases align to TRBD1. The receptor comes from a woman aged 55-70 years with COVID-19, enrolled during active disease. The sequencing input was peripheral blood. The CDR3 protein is CASSLGIQGALVEKLFF. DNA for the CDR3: TGTGCCAGCAGCTTAGGGATACAGGGGGCACTTGTTGAAAAACTGTTTTTT.